The clone carrying this T cell receptor (beta chain) appeared many times. What it binds is not known. The V gene's germline CDR1 is PRHDT and CDR2 FYEKMQ (reference sequence). The V gene lost 5 bases and the J gene lost 0 bases, with 4 bases spanning the gap. The CDR3 totals 12 residues. The data originate from a study of post-analysis software for immune sequencing data. Study information: Patients with relapsing-remitting, secondary progressive and progressive-relapsing multiple sclerosis courses were all represented.

Regarding the study as a whole: Same-batch preparations were strongly co-clustered by F measure. TRBV5-6, TRBV5-1 and TRBV20-1 belonged to a set of roughly 5 TRBV segments that were more frequent in patients than controls. In multiple sclerosis, normalized Chao1 diversity was significantly below that of controls.

Prepared TCR beta cDNA libraries contained unique molecular identifiers. A population of about 0.95 to 10 million T cells gave rise to about half a million cDNA molecules. TCRdb re-called the PCR reads through MiXCR, storing one row per CDR3 protein. Of approximately 250,000 distinct CDR3 sequences listed, 35% to 40% are singletons. The chain links TRBV13 to TRBJ2-5; D unresolved. This TCR came from a girl under 18 with multiple sclerosis. The sample was blood. CDR3 in amino acids: CASSQNQETQYF. CDR3 DNA: TGTGCCAGCAGCCAGAACCAAGAGACCCAGTACTTC.